Listed here are 2 T cell receptor beta chains from one sample, sequenced in a study of T-cell memory formation after mild COVID-19. One entry per CDR3 protein results from TCRdb running MiXCR on the 5' RACE reads. The sample holds fewer than 200,000 distinct CDR3 sequences, roughly 18% seen once. The sequencing input was PBMCs or a T cell subset sorted from them (not recorded which). These receptors came from a man in his late teens or twenties who had mild COVID-19 (a few samples of this study predate the infection). Cell type and time point are not known.

In its sample, this clonotype was seen a few times. V usage is TRBV5-1 and J usage is TRBJ2-5; a weak D match, TRBD2 (6 bases). V was pared by 4 bases and J by 3 bases, with 10 bases between. Germline values: CDR1 SGHRS, CDR2 YFSETQ. This CDR3 is built from 13 residues. The chain's CDR3 is CASSPGAEETQYF. In DNA, the CDR3 is TGCGCCAGCAGCCCGGGAGCTGAAGAGACCCAGTACTTC.

The V and J genes are TRBV19 and TRBJ1-5, with D tentatively TRBD1 (5 bases). The CDR3 runs to 15 residues. The germline V gene has CDR1 LNHDA and CDR2 SQIVND (reference sequence). Trimming stripped 0 bases from V and 3 bases from J, with 9 bases between. The DNA for the CDR3 is TGTGCCAGTAGTATAGATGGGGCGTACAATCAGCCCCAGCATTTT. As protein: CASSIDGAYNQPQHF.